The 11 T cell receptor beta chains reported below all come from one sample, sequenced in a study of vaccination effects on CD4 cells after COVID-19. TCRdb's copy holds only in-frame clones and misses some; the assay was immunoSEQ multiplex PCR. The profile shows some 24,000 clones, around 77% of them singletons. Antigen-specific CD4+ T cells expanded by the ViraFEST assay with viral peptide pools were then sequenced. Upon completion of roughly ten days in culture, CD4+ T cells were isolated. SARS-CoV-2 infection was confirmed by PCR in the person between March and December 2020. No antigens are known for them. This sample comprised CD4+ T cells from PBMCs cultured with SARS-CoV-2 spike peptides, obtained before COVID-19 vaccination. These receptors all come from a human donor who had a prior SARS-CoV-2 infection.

CDR3 sequence (DNA): TGTGCCTGGAGTCGGGGGACAGTTCGGGCTTTCTTT. Protein product: CAWSRGTVRAFF. This sequence joins TRBV30 and TRBJ1-1; TRBD1 matches 7 bases. The CDR3 spans 12 residues. The trim removed 2 bases at V and 11 bases at J, leaving 8 bases unmatched. From germline, CDR1 is GTSNPN and CDR2 SVGIG (reference sequence).

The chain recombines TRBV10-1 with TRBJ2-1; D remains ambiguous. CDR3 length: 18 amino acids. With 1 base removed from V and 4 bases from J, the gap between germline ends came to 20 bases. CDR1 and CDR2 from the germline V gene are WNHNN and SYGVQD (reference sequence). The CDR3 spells CASSELSRLTRIYNEQFF. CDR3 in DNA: TGCGCCAGCAGTGAGTTGTCTCGTCTGACAAGGATTTACAATGAGCAGTTCTTC.

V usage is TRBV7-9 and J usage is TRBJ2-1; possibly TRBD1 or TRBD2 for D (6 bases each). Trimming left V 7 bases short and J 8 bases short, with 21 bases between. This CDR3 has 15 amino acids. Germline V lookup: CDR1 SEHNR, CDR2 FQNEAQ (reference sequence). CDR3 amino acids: CASTLSERRGDEQFF. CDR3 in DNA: TGTGCCAGCACTCTCTCCGAGCGGAGGGGGGATGAGCAGTTCTTC. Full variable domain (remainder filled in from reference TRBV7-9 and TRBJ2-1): DTGVSQNPRHKITKRGQNVTFRCDPISEHNRLYWYRQTLGQGPEFLTYFQNEAQLEKSRLLSDRFSAERPKGSFSTLEIQRTEQGDSAMYLCASTLSERRGDEQFFGPGTRLTVL.

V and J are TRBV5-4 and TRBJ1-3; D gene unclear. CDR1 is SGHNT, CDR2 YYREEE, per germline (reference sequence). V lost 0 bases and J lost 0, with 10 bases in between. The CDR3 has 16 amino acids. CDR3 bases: TGTGCCAGCAGCTTGGGTGGCAGGTTCTCTGGAAACACCATATATTTT. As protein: CASSLGGRFSGNTIYF.

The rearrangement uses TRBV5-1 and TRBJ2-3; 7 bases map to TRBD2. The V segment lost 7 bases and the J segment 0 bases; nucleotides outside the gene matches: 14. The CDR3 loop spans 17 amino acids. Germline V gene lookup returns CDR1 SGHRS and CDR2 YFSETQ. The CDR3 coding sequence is TGCGCCAGCCTCAAGGCGGGAGATGGGCATAGCACAGATACGCAGTATTTT. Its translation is CASLKAGDGHSTDTQYF.

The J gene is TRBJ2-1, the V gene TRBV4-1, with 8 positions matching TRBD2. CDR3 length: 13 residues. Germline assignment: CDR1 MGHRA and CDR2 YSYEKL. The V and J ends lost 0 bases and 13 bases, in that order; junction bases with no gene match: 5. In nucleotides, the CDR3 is TGCGCCAGCAGCCAAGATGTAGCGGGGCCTCAGTTCTTC. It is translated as CASSQDVAGPQFF.

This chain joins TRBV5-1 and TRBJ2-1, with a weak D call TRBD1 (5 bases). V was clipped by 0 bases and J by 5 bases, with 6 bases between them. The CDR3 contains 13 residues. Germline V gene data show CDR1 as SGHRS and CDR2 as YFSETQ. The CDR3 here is CASSLDRHNEQFF. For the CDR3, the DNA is TGCGCCAGCAGCTTGGACAGGCACAATGAGCAGTTCTTC.

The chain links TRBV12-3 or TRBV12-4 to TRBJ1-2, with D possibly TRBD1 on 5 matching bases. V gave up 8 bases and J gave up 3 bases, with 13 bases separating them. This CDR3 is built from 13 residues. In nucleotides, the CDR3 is TGTGCCAGCTTCGCTGACAGCTACTATGGCTACACCTTC. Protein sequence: CASFADSYYGYTF.

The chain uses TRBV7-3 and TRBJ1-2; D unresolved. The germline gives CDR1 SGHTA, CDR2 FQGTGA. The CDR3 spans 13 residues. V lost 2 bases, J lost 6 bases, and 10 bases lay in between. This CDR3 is CASSLDFGDGYTF. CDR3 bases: TGTGCCAGCAGCTTAGACTTTGGCGATGGCTACACCTTC.

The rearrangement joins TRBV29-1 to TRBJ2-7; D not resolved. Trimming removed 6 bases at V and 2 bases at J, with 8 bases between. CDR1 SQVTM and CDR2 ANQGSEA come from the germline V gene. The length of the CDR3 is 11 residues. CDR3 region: CSVKVAYEQYF. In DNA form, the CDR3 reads TGCAGCGTCAAAGTCGCCTACGAGCAGTACTTC.

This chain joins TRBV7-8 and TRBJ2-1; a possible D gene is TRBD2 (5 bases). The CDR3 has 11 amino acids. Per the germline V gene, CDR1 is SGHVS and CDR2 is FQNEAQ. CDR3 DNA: TGTGCGAGCGGAGCCTACAATGAGCAGTTCTTC. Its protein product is CASGAYNEQFF. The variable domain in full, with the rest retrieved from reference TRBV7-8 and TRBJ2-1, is GAGVSQSPRYKVAKRGQDVALRCDPISGHVSLFWYQQALGQGPEFLTYFQNEAQLDKSGLPSDRFFAERPEGSVSTLKIQRTQQEDSAVYLCASGAYNEQFFGPGTRLTVL.